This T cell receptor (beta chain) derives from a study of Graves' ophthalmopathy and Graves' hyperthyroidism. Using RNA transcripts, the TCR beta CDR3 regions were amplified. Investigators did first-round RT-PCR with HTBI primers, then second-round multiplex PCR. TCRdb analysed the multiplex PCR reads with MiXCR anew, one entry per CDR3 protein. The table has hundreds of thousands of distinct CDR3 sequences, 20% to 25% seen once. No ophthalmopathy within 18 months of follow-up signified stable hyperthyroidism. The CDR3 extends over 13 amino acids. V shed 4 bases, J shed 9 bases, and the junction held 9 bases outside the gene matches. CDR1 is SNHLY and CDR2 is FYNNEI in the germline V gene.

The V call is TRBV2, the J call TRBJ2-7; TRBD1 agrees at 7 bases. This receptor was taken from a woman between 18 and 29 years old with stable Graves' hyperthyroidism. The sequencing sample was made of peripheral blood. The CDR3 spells CASSGGPGGVQYV. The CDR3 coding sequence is TGTGCCAGCAGTGGAGGGCCAGGGGGAGTGCAGTACGTC.